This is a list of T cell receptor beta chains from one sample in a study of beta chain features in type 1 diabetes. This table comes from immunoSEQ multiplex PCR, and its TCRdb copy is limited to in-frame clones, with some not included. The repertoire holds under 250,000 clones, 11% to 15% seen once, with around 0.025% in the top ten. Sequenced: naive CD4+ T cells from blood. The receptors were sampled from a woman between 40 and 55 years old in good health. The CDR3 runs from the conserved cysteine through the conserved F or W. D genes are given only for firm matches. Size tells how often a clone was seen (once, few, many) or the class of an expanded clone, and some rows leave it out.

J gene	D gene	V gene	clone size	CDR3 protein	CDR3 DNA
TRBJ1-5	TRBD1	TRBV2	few	CASSEQGISNQPQHF	TGTGCCAGCAGCGAACAGGGGATTAGCAATCAGCCCCAGCATTTT
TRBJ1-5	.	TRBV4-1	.	CASSQPGGAHQPQHF	TGCGCCAGCAGCCAACCGGGGGGAGCGCATCAGCCCCAGCATTTT
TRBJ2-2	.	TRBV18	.	CASSPQRQENTGELFF	TGTGCCAGCTCACCTCAACGGCAGGAGAACACCGGGGAGCTGTTTTTT
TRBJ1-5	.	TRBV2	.	CASGGGMVPHF	TGTGCCAGCGGGGGGGGTATGGTCCCCCATTTT
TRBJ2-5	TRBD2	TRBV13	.	CASSLEVAGGETQYF	TGTGCCAGCAGCTTAGAGGTAGCGGGGGGAGAGACCCAGTACTTC
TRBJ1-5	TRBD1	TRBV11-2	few	CASSPRQGSGQPQHF	TGTGCCAGCAGCCCCCGACAGGGTAGTGGTCAGCCCCAGCATTTT
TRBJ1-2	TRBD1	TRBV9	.	CASSAGTGGYGYTF	TGTGCCAGCAGCGCCGGGACAGGGGGCTATGGCTACACCTTC
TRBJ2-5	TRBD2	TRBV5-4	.	CASSSRTSGGMETQYF	TGTGCCAGCAGCTCCCGGACTAGCGGGGGGATGGAGACCCAGTACTTC
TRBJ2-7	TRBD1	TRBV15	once	CATSRDKDRGSYEQYF	TGTGCCACCAGCAGAGATAAGGACAGGGGCTCCTACGAGCAGTACTTC
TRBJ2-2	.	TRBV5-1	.	CASSVTGIGTGELFF	TGCGCCAGCAGCGTTACAGGGATCGGGACCGGGGAGCTGTTTTTT
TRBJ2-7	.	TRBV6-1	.	CASSWEVQYF	TGTGCCAGCTCCTGGGAGGTGCAGTACTTC